This T cell receptor (beta chain) came from a study of Ad26.COV2.S vaccination and SARS-CoV-2 variants. Specified treatment: some 20 received Ad26.COV2.S at low or high dose, single or two shots; several received placebo; per-sample allocation not given. The investigators took samples on day 63 after the first vaccine or placebo injection. From germline, CDR1 is LNHDA and CDR2 SQIVND (reference sequence). Trimming removed 5 bases from V and 11 bases from J, with 21 bases in between. The CDR3 is 14 amino acids. Clones were read by immunoSEQ multiplex PCR, and TCRdb kept only the in-frame ones, dropping some. The sample shows more than 300,000 clones, around 88% of them seen only once.

The sample consisted of peripheral blood, taken in a trial of Ad26.COV2.S vaccine versus placebo. V and J are TRBV19 and TRBJ1-1, with a weak D call TRBD1 (5 bases). The TCR comes from a person between 18 and 60 years old who received the Ad26.COV2.S COVID-19 vaccine or a placebo. The CDR3 DNA reads TGTGCCAGTAGTCCCCAGGTTGGGGCCCCTGCTGCTTTCTTT. It encodes CASSPQVGAPAAFF.